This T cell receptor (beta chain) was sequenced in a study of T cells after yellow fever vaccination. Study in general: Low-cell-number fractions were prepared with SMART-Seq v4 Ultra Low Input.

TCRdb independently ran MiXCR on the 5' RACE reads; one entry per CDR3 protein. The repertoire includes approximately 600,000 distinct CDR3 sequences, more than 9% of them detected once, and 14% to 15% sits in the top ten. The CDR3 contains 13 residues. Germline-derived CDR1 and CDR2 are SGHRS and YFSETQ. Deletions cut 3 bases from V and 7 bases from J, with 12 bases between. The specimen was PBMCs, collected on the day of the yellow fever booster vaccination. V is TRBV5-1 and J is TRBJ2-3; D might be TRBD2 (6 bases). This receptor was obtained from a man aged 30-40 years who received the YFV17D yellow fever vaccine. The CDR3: CASSSGLGNTQYF. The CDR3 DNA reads TGCGCCAGCAGCTCGGGACTCGGGAATACGCAGTATTTT.